The rows below give T cell receptor beta chains drawn from one sample of a study of T cells in Graves' hyperthyroidism and ophthalmopathy. TCRdb recomputed calls from the multiplex PCR reads with MiXCR, one row per CDR3 protein. The sample includes under 400,000 distinct CDR3 sequences, approximately 15% of them seen just once. Sequencing was done on a sample of blood. These TCRs come from a woman aged 55-69 years with Graves' hyperthyroidism. CDR3s include the opening cysteine and the closing phenylalanine or tryptophan. A D gene is named only where the DNA matches it firmly. Size values are once, few and many counts, or a class for expanded clones, and some rows have none.

J gene,clone size,V gene,D gene,CDR3 DNA,CDR3 protein
TRBJ2-7,many,TRBV5-1,TRBD2,TGCGCCAGCAGCTTGGAAGGAGCGGGAGTATTCTCCTACGAGCAGTACTTC,CASSLEGAGVFSYEQYF
TRBJ2-3,many,TRBV6-6,.,TGTGCCAGCAGTTACTCTCAGACCACGAATACGCAGTATTTT,CASSYSQTTNTQYF
TRBJ1-2,.,TRBV7-8,.,TGTGCCAGCAGCCGAGCGGCGGGTGTCGGTGGCTACACCTTC,CASSRAAGVGGYTF
TRBJ2-7,.,TRBV5-4,.,TGTGCCAGCAGCCCGAACCACGGACAGTCCTACGAGCAGTACTTC,CASSPNHGQSYEQYF
TRBJ1-1,.,TRBV18,.,TGTGCCAGCTCACCACCTAAAGGGGCCGGGAACACTGAAGCTTTCTTT,CASSPPKGAGNTEAFF
TRBJ2-3,few,TRBV7-2,.,TGTGCCAGCCGGAAGGGCGCGACAGATACGCAGTATTTT,CASRKGATDTQYF
TRBJ2-7,many,TRBV20-1,.,TGCAGTGCTAGAGTCCTCCCACAATCCTACGAGCAGTACTTC,CSARVLPQSYEQYF
TRBJ1-4,many,TRBV27,.,TGTGCCAGCACCCTGTATGGGGGCGATGAAAAACTGTTTTTT,CASTLYGGDEKLFF
TRBJ2-5,.,TRBV5-4,.,TGTGCCAGTGGGGAGGTGTGGGAGACCCAGTACTTC,CASGEVWETQYF
TRBJ2-7,many,TRBV11-2,TRBD2,TGTGCCAGCAGCTCCTCAGCGGGAGGCTCCTACGAGCAGTACTTC,CASSSSAGGSYEQYF
TRBJ2-5,once,TRBV20-1,TRBD1,TGCAGTCCTAGGGACAGGGAAGAGACCCAGTACTTC,CSPRDREETQYF
TRBJ1-1,few,TRBV28,.,TGTGCCAACAGTGTACTCGGACGGAAGGACACTGAAGCTTTCTTT,CANSVLGRKDTEAFF
TRBJ2-7,.,TRBV19,.,TGTGCCAGTAGTATAAGCGGGCTAGCAGGGGCCGTTGACAAGCGCGAGCAGTACTTC,CASSISGLAGAVDKREQYF
TRBJ2-2,many,TRBV7-8,TRBD1,TGTGCCAGCTCCTTTCCCCGGGACAGGGGGCTCAACACCGGGGAGCTGTTTTTT,CASSFPRDRGLNTGELFF
TRBJ2-1,few,TRBV6-1,TRBD1,TGTGCCAGCAGTGGACAGGGTGGGGCGAATGAGCAGTTCTTC,CASSGQGGANEQFF
TRBJ2-2,many,TRBV20-1,.,TGCAGTGCTAGGCTGCCGAACACCGGGGAGCTGTTTTTT,CSARLPNTGELFF
TRBJ2-7,many,TRBV6-5,TRBD2,TGTGCCAGCAGTTACGGTAGCGGGTTTTACGAGCAGTACTTC,CASSYGSGFYEQYF
TRBJ2-7,many,TRBV3-1,TRBD2,TGTGCCAGCAGCCAAGAACCGGGAGGGCCCACCTACGAGCAGTACTTC,CASSQEPGGPTYEQYF
TRBJ2-3,many,TRBV11-2,TRBD2,TGTGCCAGCAGCTTAGATAGGGCTAGCGGGCCAGATACGCAGTATTTT,CASSLDRASGPDTQYF
TRBJ2-1,many,TRBV6-1,TRBD2,TGTGCCAGCAGTGAGGCCGGCGGACTAGCGCCCTACAATGAGCAGTTCTTC,CASSEAGGLAPYNEQFF
TRBJ2-5,many,TRBV24-1,TRBD2,TGTGCCACCAGCGCCGGGGGACTAGCGGGAACAGAGACCCAGTACTTC,CATSAGGLAGTETQYF
TRBJ2-1,few,TRBV7-6,.,TGTGCCAGCAGCCCCCGATTCAGGGGTCGGTCCTACAATGAGCAGTTCTTC,CASSPRFRGRSYNEQFF
TRBJ1-1,once,TRBV7-9,.,TGTGCCAGCAGCTTAGTCGGGGGAGTCGCTGGCACTGAAGCTTTCTTT,CASSLVGGVAGTEAFF
TRBJ2-7,many,TRBV2,TRBD2,TGTGCCAGCAACAGACTAGCGGGAGTCTCCTACGAGCAGTACTTC,CASNRLAGVSYEQYF
TRBJ2-3,.,TRBV20-1,TRBD2,TGCAGTGCTAGAGATTGGGCTAGCGGAGCCGCAGATACGCAGTATTTT,CSARDWASGAADTQYF
TRBJ1-5,.,TRBV6-1,TRBD1,TGTGCCGGTGCAGGGGGGGAAAATCAGCCCCAGCATTTT,CAGAGGENQPQHF